Listed below are T cell receptor beta chains from one sample, sequenced in a study of OX40 agonist ivuxolimab in advanced cancers. Data came from immunoSEQ multiplex PCR; TCRdb stores just in-frame clones and leaves some out. The table includes about 83,000 clones, roughly 88% detected once. Specimen: CD4+ or CD8+ T cells sorted from blood, collected in a trial of the OX40 agonist ivuxolimab. These receptors were taken from an adult with an advanced solid tumor such as melanoma, head and neck, liver or kidney cancer. The CDR3 runs from the conserved cysteine through the conserved F or W. The D gene is left open where the match is weak. Part of the rows lack a size; the others show once, few, many or a class for expanded clones.

D gene,J gene,clone size,V gene,CDR3 protein,CDR3 DNA
TRBD2,TRBJ2-5,NA,TRBV27,CASSYGRTASGSGETQYF,TGTGCCAGCAGTTACGGTAGGACGGCTAGCGGGAGTGGAGAGACCCAGTACTTC
TRBD1,TRBJ1-4,NA,TRBV6-1,CASSDYRGGEKLFF,TGTGCCAGCAGTGACTACAGGGGAGGTGAAAAACTGTTTTTT
NA,TRBJ1-6,NA,TRBV5-1,CASSLVQGGAPSPLHF,TGCGCCAGCAGCTTGGTGCAGGGAGGTGCGCCCTCACCCCTCCACTTT
NA,TRBJ2-2,NA,TRBV2,CASSPLRGTGELFF,TGTGCCAGCAGCCCTCTGCGGGGCACCGGGGAGCTGTTTTTT
NA,TRBJ2-5,NA,TRBV28,CASSSDGARGHQYF,TGTGCCAGCAGCTCCGACGGGGCTCGGGGGCACCAGTACTTC
NA,TRBJ1-2,NA,TRBV10-3,CAISESGRGGDGYTF,TGTGCCATCAGTGAGTCGGGCAGGGGAGGTGATGGCTACACCTTC
TRBD2,TRBJ2-2,NA,TRBV5-1,CASSLKLSGRPGFGELFF,TGCGCCAGCAGCTTGAAACTGAGCGGGAGGCCGGGTTTCGGGGAGCTGTTTTTT
NA,TRBJ1-5,NA,TRBV7-2,CASSLLLGSAQPQHF,TGTGCCAGCAGCTTGCTACTCGGGTCGGCGCAGCCCCAGCATTTT
TRBD1,TRBJ2-7,NA,TRBV28,CASTRDRVSYEQYF,TGTGCCAGCACCCGGGACAGGGTCTCCTACGAGCAGTACTTC
NA,TRBJ2-6,NA,TRBV5-1,CASSSSGRPGANVLTF,TGCGCCAGCAGCTCGTCGGGCCGACCTGGGGCCAACGTCCTGACTTTC
TRBD2,TRBJ2-7,few,TRBV7-8,CASSLETSGSYEQYF,TGTGCCAGCAGCTTGGAAACTAGCGGGAGCTACGAGCAGTACTTC
NA,TRBJ2-7,NA,TRBV6-1,CASSEGVRVSPNYEQYF,TGTGCCAGCAGTGAAGGGGTCAGGGTATCCCCCAACTACGAGCAGTACTTC
TRBD1,TRBJ2-1,NA,TRBV18,CASSPGQGADEQFF,TGTGCCAGCTCACCAGGACAGGGGGCGGATGAGCAGTTCTTC
TRBD1,TRBJ2-2,NA,TRBV14,CASSHSRDRVFGGELFF,TGTGCCAGCAGCCACAGCCGGGACAGGGTTTTTGGCGGGGAGCTGTTTTTT